The T cell receptor beta chain described here comes from a study of blood T cell repertoires in COVID-19. Study details: The origin of the acute and convalescent COVID-19 samples was the United States, Italy and Spain. T cells, B-cell-depleted T cells, or PBMCs supplied cDNA or gDNA.

Original data processing: The assay estimated nucleated cells by amplifying reference gene primers. Repertoires were generated with immunoSEQ multiplex PCR, while TCRdb's copy carries only in-frame clones and drops some. For V, J and clone size, that table is used; D and trimming come from the DNA. The sample includes about 330,000 clones, approximately 88% seen only once; the top ten take roughly 4%. V was trimmed by 5 bases and J by 1 base, leaving 12 bases between them. The CDR3 is made up of 14 amino acids. The germline gives CDR1 LNHDA, CDR2 SQIVND (reference sequence). Sequenced sample: peripheral blood. This chain joins TRBV19 and TRBJ2-7; possibly TRBD2 for D (5 bases). This sequence was found in a woman aged 45 to 65 with active or convalescent COVID-19. CDR3 DNA: TGTGCCAGTAGTCCCCGGGATTGGTCCTACGAGCAGTACTTC. It codes for CASSPRDWSYEQYF.